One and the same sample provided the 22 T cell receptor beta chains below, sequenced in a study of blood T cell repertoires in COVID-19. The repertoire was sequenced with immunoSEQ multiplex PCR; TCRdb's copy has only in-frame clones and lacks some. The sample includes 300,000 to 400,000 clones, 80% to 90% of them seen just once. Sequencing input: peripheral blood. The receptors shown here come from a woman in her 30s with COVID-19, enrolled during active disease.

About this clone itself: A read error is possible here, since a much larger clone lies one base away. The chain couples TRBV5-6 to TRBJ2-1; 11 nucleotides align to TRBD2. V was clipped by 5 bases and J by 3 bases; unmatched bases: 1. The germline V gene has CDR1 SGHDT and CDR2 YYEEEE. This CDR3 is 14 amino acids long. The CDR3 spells CASRGTSGYNEQFF. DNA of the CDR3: TGTGCCAGCAGGGGGACTAGCGGCTACAATGAGCAGTTCTTC. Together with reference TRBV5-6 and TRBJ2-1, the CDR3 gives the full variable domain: DAGVTQSPTHLIKTRGQQVTLRCSPKSGHDTVSWYQQALGQGPQFIFQYYEEEERQRGNFPDRFSGHQFPNYSSELNVNALLLGDSALYLCASRGTSGYNEQFFGPGTRLTVL.

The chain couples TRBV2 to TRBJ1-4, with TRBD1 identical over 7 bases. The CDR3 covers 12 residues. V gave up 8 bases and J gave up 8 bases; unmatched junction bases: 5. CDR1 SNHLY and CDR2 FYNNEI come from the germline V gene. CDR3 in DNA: TGTGCCAGCCGACAGGACAGGGAAAAACTGTTTTTT. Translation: CASRQDREKLFF. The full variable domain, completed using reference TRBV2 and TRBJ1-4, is EPEVTQTPSHQVTQMGQEVILRCVPISNHLYFYWYRQILGQKVEFLVSFYNNEISEKSEIFDDQFSVERPDGSNFTLKIRSTKLEDSAMYFCASRQDREKLFFGSGTQLSVL.

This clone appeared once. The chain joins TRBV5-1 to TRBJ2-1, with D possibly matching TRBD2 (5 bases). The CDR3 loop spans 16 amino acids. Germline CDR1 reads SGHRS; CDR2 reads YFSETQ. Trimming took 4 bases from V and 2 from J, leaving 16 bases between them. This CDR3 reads CASSRGRTWTYNEQFF. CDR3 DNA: TGCGCCAGCAGCCGCGGGCGGACCTGGACCTACAATGAGCAGTTCTTC.

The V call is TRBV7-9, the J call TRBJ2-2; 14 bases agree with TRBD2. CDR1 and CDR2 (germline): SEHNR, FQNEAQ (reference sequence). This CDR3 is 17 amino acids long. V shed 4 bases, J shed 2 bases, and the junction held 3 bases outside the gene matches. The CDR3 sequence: CASSSGLAGGNTGELFF. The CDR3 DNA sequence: TGTGCCAGCAGCTCAGGACTAGCGGGAGGAAACACCGGGGAGCTGTTTTTT.

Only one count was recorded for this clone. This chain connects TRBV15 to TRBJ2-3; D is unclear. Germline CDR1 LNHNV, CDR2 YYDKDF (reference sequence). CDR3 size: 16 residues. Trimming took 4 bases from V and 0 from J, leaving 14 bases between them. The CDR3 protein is CATSNGITVSTDTQYF. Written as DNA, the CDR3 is TGTGCCACCAGCAATGGAATCACAGTTAGCACAGATACGCAGTATTTT.

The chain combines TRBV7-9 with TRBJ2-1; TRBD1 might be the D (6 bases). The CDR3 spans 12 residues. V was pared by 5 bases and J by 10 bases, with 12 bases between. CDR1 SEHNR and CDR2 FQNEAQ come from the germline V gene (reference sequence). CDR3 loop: CASSPTDREQFF. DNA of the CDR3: TGTGCCAGCAGCCCCACCGACAGGGAGCAGTTCTTC.

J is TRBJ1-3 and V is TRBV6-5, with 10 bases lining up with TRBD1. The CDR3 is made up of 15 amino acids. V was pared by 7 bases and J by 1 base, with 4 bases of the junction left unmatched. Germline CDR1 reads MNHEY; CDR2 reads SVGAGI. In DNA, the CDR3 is TGTGCCAGCACCATGGACAGGGGGTCTGGAAACACCATATATTTT. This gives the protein CASTMDRGSGNTIYF.

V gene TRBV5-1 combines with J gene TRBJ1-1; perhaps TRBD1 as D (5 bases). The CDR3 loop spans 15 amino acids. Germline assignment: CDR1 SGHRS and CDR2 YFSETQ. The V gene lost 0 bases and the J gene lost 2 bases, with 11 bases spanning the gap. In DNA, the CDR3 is TGCGCCAGCAGCTTGGTGTCCGGGGGTAACACTGAAGCTTTCTTT. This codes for CASSLVSGGNTEAFF.

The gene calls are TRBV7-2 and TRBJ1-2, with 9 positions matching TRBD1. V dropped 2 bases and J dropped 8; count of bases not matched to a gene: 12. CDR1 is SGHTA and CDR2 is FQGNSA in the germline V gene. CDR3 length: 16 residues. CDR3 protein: CASSLSPTTGGKGYTF. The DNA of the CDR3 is TGTGCCAGCAGCTTAAGCCCAACAACAGGGGGCAAAGGCTACACCTTC.

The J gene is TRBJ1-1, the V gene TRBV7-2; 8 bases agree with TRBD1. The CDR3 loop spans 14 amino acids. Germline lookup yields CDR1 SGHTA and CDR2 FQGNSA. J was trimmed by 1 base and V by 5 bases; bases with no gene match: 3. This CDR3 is CASSKQGGNTEAFF. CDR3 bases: TGTGCCAGCAGCAAACAGGGGGGGAACACTGAAGCTTTCTTT. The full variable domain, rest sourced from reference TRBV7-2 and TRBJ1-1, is GAGVSQSPSNKVTEKGKDVELRCDPISGHTALYWYRQSLGQGLEFLIYFQGNSAPDKSGLPSDRFSAERTGGSVSTLTIQRTQQEDSAVYLCASSKQGGNTEAFFGQGTRLTVV.

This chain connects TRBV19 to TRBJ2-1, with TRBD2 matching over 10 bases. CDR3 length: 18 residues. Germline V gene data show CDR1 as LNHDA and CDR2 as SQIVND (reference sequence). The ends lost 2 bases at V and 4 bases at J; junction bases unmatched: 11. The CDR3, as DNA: TGTGCCAGTAGTATATACCCGGTCGGGACTAGCGTTTACAATGAGCAGTTCTTC. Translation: CASSIYPVGTSVYNEQFF.

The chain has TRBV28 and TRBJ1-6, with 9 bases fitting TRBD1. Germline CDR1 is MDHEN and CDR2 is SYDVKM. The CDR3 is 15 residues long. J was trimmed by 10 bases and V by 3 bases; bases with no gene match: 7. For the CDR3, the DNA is TGTGCCAGCAGTTTTATACAGGGGGCTGGATCACCCCTCCACTTT. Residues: CASSFIQGAGSPLHF.

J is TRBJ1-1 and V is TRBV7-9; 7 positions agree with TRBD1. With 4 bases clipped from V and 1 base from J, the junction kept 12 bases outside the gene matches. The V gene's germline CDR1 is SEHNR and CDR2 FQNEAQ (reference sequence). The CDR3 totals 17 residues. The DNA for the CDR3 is TGTGCCAGCAGCTCCCGGGACAGTCCCTCCGGGAACACTGAAGCTTTCTTT. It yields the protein CASSSRDSPSGNTEAFF. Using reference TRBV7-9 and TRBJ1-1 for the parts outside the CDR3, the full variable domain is DTGVSQNPRHKITKRGQNVTFRCDPISEHNRLYWYRQTLGQGPEFLTYFQNEAQLEKSRLLSDRFSAERPKGSFSTLEIQRTEQGDSAMYLCASSSRDSPSGNTEAFFGQGTRLTVV.

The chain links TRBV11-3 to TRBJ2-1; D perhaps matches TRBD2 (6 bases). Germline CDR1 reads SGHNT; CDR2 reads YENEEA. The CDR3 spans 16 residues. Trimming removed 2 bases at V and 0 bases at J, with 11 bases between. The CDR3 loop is CASSLIGGSSYNEQFF. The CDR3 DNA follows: TGTGCCAGCAGCTTAATCGGGGGAAGCTCCTACAATGAGCAGTTCTTC.

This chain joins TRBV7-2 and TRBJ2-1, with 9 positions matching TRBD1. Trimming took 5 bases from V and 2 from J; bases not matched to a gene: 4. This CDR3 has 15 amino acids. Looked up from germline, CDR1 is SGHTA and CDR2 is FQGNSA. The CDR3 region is CASSPRTGAYNEQFF. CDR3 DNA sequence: TGTGCCAGCAGCCCCCGGACAGGGGCCTACAATGAGCAGTTCTTC. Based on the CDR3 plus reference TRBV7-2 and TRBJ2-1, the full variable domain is GAGVSQSPSNKVTEKGKDVELRCDPISGHTALYWYRQSLGQGLEFLIYFQGNSAPDKSGLPSDRFSAERTGGSVSTLTIQRTQQEDSAVYLCASSPRTGAYNEQFFGPGTRLTVL.

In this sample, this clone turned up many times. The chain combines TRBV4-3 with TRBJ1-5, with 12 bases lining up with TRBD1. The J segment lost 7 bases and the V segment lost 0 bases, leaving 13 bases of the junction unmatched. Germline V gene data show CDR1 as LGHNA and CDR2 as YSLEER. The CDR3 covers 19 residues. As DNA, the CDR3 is TGCGCCAGCAGCCAAGATTTGGGGACAGGGGGCGCGGGCGCACAGCCCCAGCATTTT. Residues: CASSQDLGTGGAGAQPQHF.

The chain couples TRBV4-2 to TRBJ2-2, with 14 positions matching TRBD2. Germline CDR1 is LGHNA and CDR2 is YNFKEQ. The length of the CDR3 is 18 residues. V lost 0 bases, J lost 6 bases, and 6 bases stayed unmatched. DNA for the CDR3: TGTGCCAGCAGCCAAGATCAGGGACTAGCGGGGGTATCCGGGGAGCTGTTTTTT. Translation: CASSQDQGLAGVSGELFF.

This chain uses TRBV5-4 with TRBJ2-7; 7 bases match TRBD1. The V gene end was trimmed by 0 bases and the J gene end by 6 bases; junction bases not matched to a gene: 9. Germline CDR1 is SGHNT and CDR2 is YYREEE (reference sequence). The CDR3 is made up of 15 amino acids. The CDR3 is CASSLDGRGTGEQYF. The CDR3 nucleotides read TGTGCCAGCAGCTTGGACGGCAGGGGGACGGGCGAGCAGTACTTC.

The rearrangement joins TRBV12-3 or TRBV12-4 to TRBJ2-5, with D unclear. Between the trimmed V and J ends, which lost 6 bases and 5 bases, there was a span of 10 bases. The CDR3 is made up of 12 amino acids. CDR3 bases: TGTGCCAGCAGCGATTTCCGGGAGACCCAGTACTTC. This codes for CASSDFRETQYF.

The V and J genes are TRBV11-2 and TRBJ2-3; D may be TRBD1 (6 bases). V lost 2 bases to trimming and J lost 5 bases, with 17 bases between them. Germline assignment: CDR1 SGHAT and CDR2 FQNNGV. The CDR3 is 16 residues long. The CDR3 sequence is CASSLFGPPDRDTQYF. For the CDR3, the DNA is TGTGCCAGCAGCTTATTCGGGCCCCCGGACAGAGATACGCAGTATTTT. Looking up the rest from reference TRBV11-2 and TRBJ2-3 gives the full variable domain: EAGVAQSPRYKIIEKRQSVAFWCNPISGHATLYWYQQILGQGPKLLIQFQNNGVVDDSQLPKDRFSAERLKGVDSTLKIQPAKLEDSAVYLCASSLFGPPDRDTQYFGPGTRLTVL.

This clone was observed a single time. CDR3 residues: CASSREDLLYNEQFF. In DNA, the CDR3 is TGCGCCAGCAGCCGGGAGGACCTCCTCTACAATGAGCAGTTCTTC. The chain couples TRBV4-3 to TRBJ2-1; maybe TRBD2 (6 bases). Germline CDR1 and CDR2: LGHNA and YSLEER. Trimming took off 4 bases at V and 3 bases at J, with 13 bases between the two ends. The CDR3 consists of 15 residues.

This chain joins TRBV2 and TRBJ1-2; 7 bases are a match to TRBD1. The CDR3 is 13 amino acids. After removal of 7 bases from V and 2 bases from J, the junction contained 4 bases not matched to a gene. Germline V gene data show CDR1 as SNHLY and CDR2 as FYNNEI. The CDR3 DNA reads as TGTGCCAGCACGTCGGGACAGAACTATGGCTACACCTTC. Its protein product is CASTSGQNYGYTF.